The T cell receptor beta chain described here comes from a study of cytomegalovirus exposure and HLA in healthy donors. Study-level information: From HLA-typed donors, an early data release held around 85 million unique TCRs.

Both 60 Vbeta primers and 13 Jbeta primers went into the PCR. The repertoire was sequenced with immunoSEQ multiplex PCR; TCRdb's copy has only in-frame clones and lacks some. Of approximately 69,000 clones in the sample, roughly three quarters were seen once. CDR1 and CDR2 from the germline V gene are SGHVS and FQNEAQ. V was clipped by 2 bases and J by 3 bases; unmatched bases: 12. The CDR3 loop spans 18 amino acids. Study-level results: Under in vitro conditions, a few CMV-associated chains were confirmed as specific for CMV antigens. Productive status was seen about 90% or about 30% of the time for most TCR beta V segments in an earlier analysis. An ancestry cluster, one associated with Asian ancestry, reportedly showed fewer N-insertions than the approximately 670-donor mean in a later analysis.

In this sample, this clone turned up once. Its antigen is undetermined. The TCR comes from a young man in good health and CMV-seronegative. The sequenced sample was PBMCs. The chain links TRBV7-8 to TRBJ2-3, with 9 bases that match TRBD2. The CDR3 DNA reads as TGTGCCAGCAGCTTACGGCTAGCAGCGGGAGGTGGTACAGATACGCAGTATTTT. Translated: CASSLRLAAGGGTDTQYF.